The T cell receptor (beta chain) under discussion was sequenced for a study of shared clonotypes between healthy human individuals. On the study more broadly: Serving as donors were a couple of women and three men, whose ages spanned 18 to 49.

A CD45RA+ naive subset and a CD45RA-negative memory subset were split from CD4+ cells. This clone was seen only a few times. Its antigen is undetermined. CDR3 size: 13 residues. Germline V gene sequence: CDR1 SGHTA, CDR2 FQGNSA. Trimming removed 3 bases from V and 5 bases from J, with 10 bases in between. The study, taken as a whole, reports: Relative to memory subsets, naive subsets generally showed larger estimated richness. The generation probabilities recorded for non-shared clonotypes fell below those of clonotypes shared by all four donors.

The table came from immunoSEQ multiplex PCR; TCRdb's copy has only in-frame clones and leaves some out. Of about 980,000 clones detected, about 80% appear once; the ten largest clones hold roughly 1.5%. The receptor was isolated from a man aged 18 to 29 in good health. The sequenced sample was memory CD4+ T cells sorted from blood. Subset reported: CD45RA-negative fraction. This chain links TRBV7-2 with TRBJ2-5; D remains ambiguous. CDR3 coding DNA: TGTGCCAGCAGCTTTGGGGTAATTGAGACCCAGTACTTC. It translates to CASSFGVIETQYF.